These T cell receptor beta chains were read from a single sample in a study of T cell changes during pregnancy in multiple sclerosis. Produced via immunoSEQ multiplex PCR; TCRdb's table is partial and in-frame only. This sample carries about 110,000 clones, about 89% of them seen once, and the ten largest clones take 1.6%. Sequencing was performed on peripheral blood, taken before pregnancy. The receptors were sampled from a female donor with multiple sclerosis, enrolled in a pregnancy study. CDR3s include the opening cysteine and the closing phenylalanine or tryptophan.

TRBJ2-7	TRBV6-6	CASIQGGLGEQYF
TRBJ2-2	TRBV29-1	CSGDRLNTGELFF
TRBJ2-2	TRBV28	CASSLREENTGELFF
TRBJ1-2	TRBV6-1	CASNNRAQGGYGYTF
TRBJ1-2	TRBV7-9	CASSLARPDSYGYTF
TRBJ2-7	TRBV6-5	CASSYSTALYEQYF
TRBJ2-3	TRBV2	CASTSGTSGSTDTQYF
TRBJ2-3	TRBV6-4	CASSDSTGGADTQYF
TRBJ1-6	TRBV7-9	CASSGALGMSYNSPLHF
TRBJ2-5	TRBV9	CASSVGGGQYQETQYF
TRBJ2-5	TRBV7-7	CASSLGARTGREETQYF
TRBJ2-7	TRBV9	CASSVVGRGKSYEQYF
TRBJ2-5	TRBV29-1	CSVGGEETQYF
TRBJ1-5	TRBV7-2	CASSSLPGQPQHF
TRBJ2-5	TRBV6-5	CASSPGQGLRTQYF
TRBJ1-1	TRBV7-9	CASSPRPGEAFF
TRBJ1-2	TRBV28	CASSSRRQGVYGYTF
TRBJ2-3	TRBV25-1	CASTTRDNTDTQYF
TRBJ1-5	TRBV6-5	CASSRVGGQPQHF
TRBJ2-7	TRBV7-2	CASSAGDSDYEQYF